The TCR beta chain under discussion was sequenced for a study of T cell responses to AZD1222 COVID-19 vaccine. Study findings and constraints: Sampling captured repertoires only after the peak T cell response. The study found Spike-specific TCR breadth and depth rose after two AZD1222 doses. Targeting of unmutated variant regions was reportedly seen in nearly half of spike-specific TCRs. Among those given AZD1222, only 5 to 7 were seropositive at baseline.

Repertoires were generated with immunoSEQ multiplex PCR, while TCRdb's copy carries only in-frame clones and drops some. The table includes 150,000 to 200,000 clones, 90% to 95% detected once. With respect to this clone: Its matching antigen is unknown.

This CDR3 has 16 residues. The V end was cut by 6 bases, the J end by 2 bases, with 19 bases between. Germline CDR1 reads MDHEN; CDR2 reads SYDVKM. The receptor was derived from an adult who received the AZD1222 COVID-19 vaccine. The chain combines TRBV28 with TRBJ1-2; tentative D call: TRBD1 (6 bases). Sequenced here: peripheral blood, sampled 28 days after the second AZD1222 dose. CDR3 residues: CASSSTGSPSNYGYTF. The CDR3 bases are TGTGCCAGCAGCTCGACAGGCTCCCCTTCCAACTATGGCTACACCTTC.